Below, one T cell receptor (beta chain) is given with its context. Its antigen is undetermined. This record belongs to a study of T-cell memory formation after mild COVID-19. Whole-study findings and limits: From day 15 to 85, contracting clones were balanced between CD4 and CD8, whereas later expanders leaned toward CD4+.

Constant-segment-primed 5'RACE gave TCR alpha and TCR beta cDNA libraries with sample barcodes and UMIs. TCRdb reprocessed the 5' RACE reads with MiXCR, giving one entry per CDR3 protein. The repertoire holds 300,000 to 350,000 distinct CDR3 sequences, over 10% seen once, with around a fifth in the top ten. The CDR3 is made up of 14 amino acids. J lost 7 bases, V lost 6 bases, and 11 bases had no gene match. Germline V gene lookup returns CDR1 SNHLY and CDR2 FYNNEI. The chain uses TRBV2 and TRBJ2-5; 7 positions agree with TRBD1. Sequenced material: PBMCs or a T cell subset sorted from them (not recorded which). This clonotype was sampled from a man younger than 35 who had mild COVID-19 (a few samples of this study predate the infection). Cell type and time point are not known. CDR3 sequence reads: CASRGGPGEGTQYF. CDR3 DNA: TGTGCCAGCAGAGGGGGCCCTGGGGAAGGGACCCAGTACTTC.